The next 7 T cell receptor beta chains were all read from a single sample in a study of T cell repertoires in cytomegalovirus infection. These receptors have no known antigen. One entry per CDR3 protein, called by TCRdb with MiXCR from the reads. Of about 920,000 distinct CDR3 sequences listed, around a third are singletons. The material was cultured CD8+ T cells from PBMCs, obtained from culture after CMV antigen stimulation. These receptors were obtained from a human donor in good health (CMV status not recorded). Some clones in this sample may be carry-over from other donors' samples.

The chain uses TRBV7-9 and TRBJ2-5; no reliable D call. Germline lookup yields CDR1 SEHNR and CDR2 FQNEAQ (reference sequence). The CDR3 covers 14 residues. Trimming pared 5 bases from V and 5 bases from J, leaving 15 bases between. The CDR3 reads CASSPPGRPETQYF. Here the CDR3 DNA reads TGTGCCAGCAGCCCACCCGGACGCCCGGAGACCCAGTACTTC.

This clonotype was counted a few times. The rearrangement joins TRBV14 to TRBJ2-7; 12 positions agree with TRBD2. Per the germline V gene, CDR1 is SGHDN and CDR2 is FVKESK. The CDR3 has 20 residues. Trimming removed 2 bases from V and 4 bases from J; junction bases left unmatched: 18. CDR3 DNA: TGTGCCAGCAGCCAAAACCCGACTAGCGGGGGACTTTATTTACCGTACGAGCAGTACGTC. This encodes CASSQNPTSGGLYLPYEQYV.

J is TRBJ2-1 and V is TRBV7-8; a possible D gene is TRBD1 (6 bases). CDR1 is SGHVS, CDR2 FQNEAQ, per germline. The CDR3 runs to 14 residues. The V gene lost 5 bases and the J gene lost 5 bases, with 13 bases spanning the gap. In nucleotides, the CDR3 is TGTGCCAGCAGCCTTACTCAGGGGAACAATGAGCAGTTCTTC. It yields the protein CASSLTQGNNEQFF.

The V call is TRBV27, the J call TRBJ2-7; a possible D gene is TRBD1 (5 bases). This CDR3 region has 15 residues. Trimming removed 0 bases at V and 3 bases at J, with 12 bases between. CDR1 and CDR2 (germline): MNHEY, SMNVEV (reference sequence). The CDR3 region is CASSLSRVGVYEQYF. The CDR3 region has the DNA TGTGCCAGCAGTTTATCTAGGGTAGGGGTCTACGAGCAGTACTTC.

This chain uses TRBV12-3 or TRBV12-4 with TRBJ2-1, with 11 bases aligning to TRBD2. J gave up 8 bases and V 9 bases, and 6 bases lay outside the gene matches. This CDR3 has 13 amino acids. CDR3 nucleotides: TGTGCCAGTGAGACTAGCGGGGTTGATGAGCAGTTCTTC. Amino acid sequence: CASETSGVDEQFF.

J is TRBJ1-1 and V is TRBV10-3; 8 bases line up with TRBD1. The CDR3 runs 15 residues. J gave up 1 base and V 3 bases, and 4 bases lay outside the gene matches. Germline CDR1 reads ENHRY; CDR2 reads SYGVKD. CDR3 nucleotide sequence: TGTGCCATCAGTGACTCAGGGACAGGGAACACTGAAGCTTTCTTT. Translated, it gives CAISDSGTGNTEAFF.

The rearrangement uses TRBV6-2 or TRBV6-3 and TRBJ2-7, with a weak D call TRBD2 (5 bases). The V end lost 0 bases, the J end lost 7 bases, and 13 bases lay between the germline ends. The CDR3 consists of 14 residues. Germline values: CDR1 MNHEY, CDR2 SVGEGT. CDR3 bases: TGTGCCAGCAGTTACTCTATCAGGTCGGGGGAGCAGTACGTC. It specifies CASSYSIRSGEQYV.